Sequencing of this TCR beta chain was carried out in a study of blood T cell repertoires in COVID-19. CDR1 and CDR2 from the germline V gene are LNHNV and YYDKDF (reference sequence). CDR3 size: 12 residues. Trimming took 5 bases from V and 8 from J, leaving 9 bases between them. The assay was immunoSEQ multiplex PCR, and TCRdb's table has in-frame clones only and misses some. The sample includes approximately 220,000 clones, 80% to 85% of them seen just once. The sample was peripheral blood. The chain employs TRBV15 and TRBJ2-2; a possible D gene is TRBD2 (5 bases). The origin of this receptor is a woman aged 30 to 39 who had recovered from COVID-19. CDR3 protein: CATSEGRGELFF. CDR3 DNA sequence: TGTGCCACCAGCGAGGGAAGGGGGGAGCTGTTTTTT.